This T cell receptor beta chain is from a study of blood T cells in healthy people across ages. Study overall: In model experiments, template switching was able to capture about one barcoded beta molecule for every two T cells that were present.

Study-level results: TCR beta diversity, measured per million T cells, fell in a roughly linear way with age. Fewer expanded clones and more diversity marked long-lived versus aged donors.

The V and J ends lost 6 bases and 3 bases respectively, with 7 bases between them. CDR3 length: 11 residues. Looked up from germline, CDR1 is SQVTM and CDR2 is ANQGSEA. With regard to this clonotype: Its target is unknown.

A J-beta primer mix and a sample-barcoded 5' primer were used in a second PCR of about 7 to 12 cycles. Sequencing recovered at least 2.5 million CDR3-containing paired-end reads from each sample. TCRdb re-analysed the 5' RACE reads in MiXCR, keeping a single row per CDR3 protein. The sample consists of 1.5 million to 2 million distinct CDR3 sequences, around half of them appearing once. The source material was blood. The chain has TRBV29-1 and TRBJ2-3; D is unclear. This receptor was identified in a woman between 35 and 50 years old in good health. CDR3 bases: TGCAGCGTCCACCCGACAGATACGCAGTATTTT. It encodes CSVHPTDTQYF.